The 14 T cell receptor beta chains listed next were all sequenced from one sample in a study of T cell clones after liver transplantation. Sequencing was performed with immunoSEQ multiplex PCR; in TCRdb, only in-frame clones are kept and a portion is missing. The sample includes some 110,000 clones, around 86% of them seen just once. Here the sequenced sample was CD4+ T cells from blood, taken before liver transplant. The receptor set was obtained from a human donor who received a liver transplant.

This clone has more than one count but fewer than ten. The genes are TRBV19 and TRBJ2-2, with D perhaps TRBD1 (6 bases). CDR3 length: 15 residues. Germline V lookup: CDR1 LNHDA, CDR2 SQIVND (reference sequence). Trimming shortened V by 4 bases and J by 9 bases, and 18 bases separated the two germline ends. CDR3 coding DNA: TGTGCCAGTAGTAGCGTTTCGGACAGCCTCCGGGAGCTGTTTTTT. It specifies CASSSVSDSLRELFF.

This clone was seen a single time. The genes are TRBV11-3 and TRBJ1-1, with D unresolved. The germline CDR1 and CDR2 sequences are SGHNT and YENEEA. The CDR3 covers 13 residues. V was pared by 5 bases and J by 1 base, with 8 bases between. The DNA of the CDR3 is TGTGCCAGCAGCCCATCCCCGAACACTGAAGCTTTCTTT. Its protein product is CASSPSPNTEAFF.

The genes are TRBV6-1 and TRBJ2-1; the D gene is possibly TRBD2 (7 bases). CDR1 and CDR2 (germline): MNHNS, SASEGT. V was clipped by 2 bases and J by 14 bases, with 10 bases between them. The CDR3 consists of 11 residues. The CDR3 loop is CASSELGGEFF. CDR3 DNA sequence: TGTGCCAGCAGTGAATTAGGGGGGGAGTTCTTC.

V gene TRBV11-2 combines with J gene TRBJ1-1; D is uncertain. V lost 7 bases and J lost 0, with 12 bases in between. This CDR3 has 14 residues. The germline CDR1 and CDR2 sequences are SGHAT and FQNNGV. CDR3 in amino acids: CASNAWSLNTEAFF. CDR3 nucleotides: TGTGCCAGCAACGCTTGGTCTTTGAACACTGAAGCTTTCTTT.

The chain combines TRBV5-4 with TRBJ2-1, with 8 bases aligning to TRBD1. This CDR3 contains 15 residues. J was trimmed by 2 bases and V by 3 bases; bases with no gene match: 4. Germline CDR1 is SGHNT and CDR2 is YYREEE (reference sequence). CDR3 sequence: CASSSDRAPYNEQFF. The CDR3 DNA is TGTGCCAGCAGCTCGGACAGGGCCCCCTACAATGAGCAGTTCTTC.

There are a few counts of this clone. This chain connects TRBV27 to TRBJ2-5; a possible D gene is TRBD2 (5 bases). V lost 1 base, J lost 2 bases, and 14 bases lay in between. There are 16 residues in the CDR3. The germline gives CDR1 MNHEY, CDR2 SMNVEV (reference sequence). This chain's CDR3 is CASSLWPSMQQETQYF. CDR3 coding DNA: TGTGCCAGCAGTTTATGGCCTAGCATGCAGCAAGAGACCCAGTACTTC.

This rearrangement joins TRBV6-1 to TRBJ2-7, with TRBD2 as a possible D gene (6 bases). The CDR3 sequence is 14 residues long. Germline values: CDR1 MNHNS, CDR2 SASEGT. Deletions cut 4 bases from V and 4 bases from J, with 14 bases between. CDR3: CASSAGVVTYEQYF. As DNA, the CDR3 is TGTGCCAGCAGTGCGGGGGTAGTGACTTACGAGCAGTACTTC.

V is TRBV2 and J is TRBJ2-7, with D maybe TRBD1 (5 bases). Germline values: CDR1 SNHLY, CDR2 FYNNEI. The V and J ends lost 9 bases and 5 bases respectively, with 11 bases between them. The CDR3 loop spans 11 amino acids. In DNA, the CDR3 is TGTGCCAGAGGGGTTAGGGACGAGCAGTACTTC. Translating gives CARGVRDEQYF.

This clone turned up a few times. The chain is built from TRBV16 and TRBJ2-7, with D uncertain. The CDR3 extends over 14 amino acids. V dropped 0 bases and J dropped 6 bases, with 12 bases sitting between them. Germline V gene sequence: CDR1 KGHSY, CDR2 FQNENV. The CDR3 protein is CASSQSGPEAEQYF. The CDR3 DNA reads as TGTGCCAGCAGCCAATCGGGCCCCGAGGCCGAGCAGTACTTC.

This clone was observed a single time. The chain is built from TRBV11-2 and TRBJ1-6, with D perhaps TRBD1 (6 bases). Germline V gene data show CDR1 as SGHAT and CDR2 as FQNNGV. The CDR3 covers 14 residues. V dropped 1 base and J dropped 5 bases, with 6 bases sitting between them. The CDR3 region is CASSLAGDNSPLHF. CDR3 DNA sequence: TGTGCCAGCAGCTTAGCAGGGGATAATTCACCCCTCCACTTT. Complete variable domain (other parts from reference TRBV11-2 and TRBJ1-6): EAGVAQSPRYKIIEKRQSVAFWCNPISGHATLYWYQQILGQGPKLLIQFQNNGVVDDSQLPKDRFSAERLKGVDSTLKIQPAKLEDSAVYLCASSLAGDNSPLHFGNGTRLTVT.

The CDR3 reads CASSFSRGPTDTQYF. The DNA for the CDR3 is TGTGCCAGCAGCTTTAGCAGGGGGCCCACAGATACGCAGTATTTT. The V gene is TRBV7-3, the J gene TRBJ2-3; TRBD1 matches 8 bases. Germline V gene data show CDR1 as SGHTA and CDR2 as FQGTGA. This CDR3 contains 15 residues. The V gene end was trimmed by 3 bases and the J gene end by 2 bases; junction bases not matched to a gene: 4.

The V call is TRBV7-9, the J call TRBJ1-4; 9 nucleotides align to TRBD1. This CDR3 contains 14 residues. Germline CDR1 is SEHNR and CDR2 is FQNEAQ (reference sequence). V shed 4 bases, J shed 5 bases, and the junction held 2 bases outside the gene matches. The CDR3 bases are TGTGCCAGCAGCTCGACAGGGGGGAATGAAAAACTGTTTTTT. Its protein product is CASSSTGGNEKLFF.

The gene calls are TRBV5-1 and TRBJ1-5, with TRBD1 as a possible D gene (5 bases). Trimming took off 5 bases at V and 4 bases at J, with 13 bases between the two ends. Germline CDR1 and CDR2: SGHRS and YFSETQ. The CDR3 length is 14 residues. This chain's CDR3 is CASRAGTENQPQHF. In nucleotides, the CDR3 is TGCGCCAGCAGGGCCGGGACGGAGAATCAGCCCCAGCATTTT.

The CDR3 loop is CASSLQGYEQYF. The CDR3 DNA reads as TGCGCCAGCAGCTTGCAGGGGTACGAGCAGTACTTC. The chain joins TRBV5-1 to TRBJ2-7, with D possibly matching TRBD1 (6 bases). The CDR3 runs to 12 residues. Germline V lookup: CDR1 SGHRS, CDR2 YFSETQ. V shed 1 base and J shed 4 bases, with 6 bases lying between them.